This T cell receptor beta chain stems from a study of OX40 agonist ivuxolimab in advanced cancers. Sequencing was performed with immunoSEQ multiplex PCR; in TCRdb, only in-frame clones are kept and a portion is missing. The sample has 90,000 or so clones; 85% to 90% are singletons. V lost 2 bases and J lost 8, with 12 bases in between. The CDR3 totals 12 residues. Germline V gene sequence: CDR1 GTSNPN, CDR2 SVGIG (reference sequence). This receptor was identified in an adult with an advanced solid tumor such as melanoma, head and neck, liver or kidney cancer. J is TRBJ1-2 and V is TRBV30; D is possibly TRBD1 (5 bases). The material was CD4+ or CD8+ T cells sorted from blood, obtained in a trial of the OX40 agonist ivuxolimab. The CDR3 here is CAWSTRVGGYTF. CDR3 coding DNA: TGTGCCTGGAGTACCAGGGTGGGCGGCTACACCTTC.